A single sample is the source of the 23 T cell receptor beta chains below, sequenced in a study of CD8 T cells in Susac syndrome. The RNA input was about 0.5 to 1 ug, and it was reverse transcribed with random hexamers. In TCRdb, the immunoSEQ multiplex PCR reads were re-called with MiXCR into one record per CDR3 protein. The sample shows about 300,000 distinct CDR3 sequences, 70% to 90% of them seen only once. The specimen was CD8+ T cells from PBMCs. These receptor sequences come from a human donor with multiple sclerosis.

This sequence joins TRBV5-1 and TRBJ2-7, with TRBD2 matching 9 bases. The J segment lost 0 bases and the V segment lost 4 bases, leaving 8 bases of the junction unmatched. In germline, CDR1 is SGHRS, CDR2 YFSETQ. This CDR3 comprises 16 residues. CDR3 in amino acids: CASSPTSGGYSYEQYF. The CDR3 coding sequence is TGCGCCAGCAGCCCGACTAGCGGAGGATACTCCTACGAGCAGTACTTC.

This chain joins TRBV20-1 and TRBJ2-7; D assignment may be TRBD1 or TRBD2 (5 bases each). Germline loops: CDR1 DFQATT, CDR2 SNEGSKA (reference sequence). This CDR3 contains 15 residues. V dropped 0 bases and J dropped 2 bases, with 14 bases sitting between them. Here the CDR3 reads CSARDRGQTTYEQYF. In DNA form, the CDR3 reads TGCAGTGCTAGAGATCGGGGCCAAACCACCTACGAGCAGTACTTC.

This clonotype has a handful of counts. V gene TRBV18 combines with J gene TRBJ1-2; unclear D gene. Germline CDR1 and CDR2: KGHSH and LQKENI. V lost 3 bases and J 0 bases, leaving 5 bases between the germline ends. CDR3 length: 13 amino acids. The CDR3 spells CASSPSANYGYTF. In DNA form, the CDR3 reads TGTGCCAGCTCACCGAGTGCTAACTATGGCTACACCTTC.

CDR3 nucleotides: TGCAGTGCCAGACTAGCGGGAGGGGTAAATGAGCAGTTCTTC. Encoded protein: CSARLAGGVNEQFF. This chain links TRBV20-1 with TRBJ2-1, with 14 bases fitting TRBD2. The V and J ends lost 6 bases and 7 bases, in that order; junction bases with no gene match: 5. CDR1 DFQATT and CDR2 SNEGSKA come from the germline V gene (reference sequence). This CDR3 region has 14 residues.

CDR3 coding DNA: TGTGCCAGCAGTTCCCTAATCCAGAAGGACAGGGTCTACAATGAGCAGTTCTTC. Protein sequence: CASSSLIQKDRVYNEQFF. The chain uses TRBV6-2 or TRBV6-3 and TRBJ2-1; 8 nucleotides agree with TRBD1. Looked up from germline, CDR1 is MNHEY and CDR2 is SVGEGT. This CDR3 has 18 amino acids. V trimming: 4 bases; J trimming: 3 bases; junction bases outside the gene matches: 14.

This sequence joins TRBV27 and TRBJ2-3; D may match TRBD1 or TRBD2 (5 bases each). Germline V lookup: CDR1 MNHEY, CDR2 SMNVEV (reference sequence). The CDR3 has 16 amino acids. V dropped 1 base and J dropped 4 bases, with 15 bases sitting between them. The CDR3 is CASSLLGFGGADTQYF. CDR3 sequence (DNA): TGTGCCAGCAGTTTATTGGGCTTTGGGGGAGCAGATACGCAGTATTTT.

The gene calls are TRBV12-3 or TRBV12-4 and TRBJ2-7, with 8 positions matching TRBD1. The CDR3 extends over 15 amino acids. V trimming: 5 bases; J trimming: 6 bases; junction bases outside the gene matches: 12. The CDR3 sequence is CASSPQRTGLAEQYF. The CDR3 nucleotides read TGTGCCAGCAGTCCTCAGAGGACAGGGTTGGCCGAGCAGTACTTC.

V gene TRBV12-3 or TRBV12-4 combines with J gene TRBJ2-7; no clear D gene. With 7 bases removed from V and 1 base from J, the gap between germline ends came to 14 bases. This CDR3 has 14 amino acids. CDR3 DNA: TGTGCCAGCACCCTGGGCCCGGCTTCCTACGAGCAGTACTTC. This codes for CASTLGPASYEQYF.

This rearrangement joins TRBV29-1 to TRBJ1-1; tentatively, D is TRBD1 (5 bases). Per germline, CDR1 SQVTM and CDR2 ANQGSEA. This CDR3 is 14 amino acids long. V was cut by 4 bases and J by 2 bases, with 14 bases left in between. The DNA of the CDR3 is TGCAGCGTTGCTATTGGCAGGGTTAACACTGAAGCTTTCTTT. As protein: CSVAIGRVNTEAFF.

This sequence joins TRBV9 and TRBJ2-1; D uncertain. The CDR3 is 16 amino acids. Germline V CDR1 and CDR2: SGDLS, YYNGEE. With 0 bases removed from V and 0 bases from J, the gap between germline ends came to 10 bases. For the CDR3, the DNA is TGTGCCAGCAGCGTAGCCTTATCCCCCTCCTACAATGAGCAGTTCTTC. It translates to CASSVALSPSYNEQFF.

CDR3 residues: CSVEDELYNEQFF. The CDR3 coding sequence is TGCAGCGTTGAAGATGAACTCTACAATGAGCAGTTCTTC. J is TRBJ2-1 and V is TRBV29-1; D is unclear. The CDR3 spans 13 residues. Trimming cost V 0 bases and J 3 bases, with 6 bases left between them. CDR1 is SQVTM and CDR2 is ANQGSEA in the germline V gene.

The chain combines TRBV2 with TRBJ2-1; 10 bases map to TRBD2. The germline V gene has CDR1 SNHLY and CDR2 FYNNEI. V gave up 5 bases and J gave up 6 bases; unmatched junction bases: 22. The CDR3 is 20 residues long. The DNA for the CDR3 is TGTGCCAGCAGTAGCCCCTCCAGCGGGGGGGCCTTGATTCGGGGCAATGAGCAGTTCTTC. Translation gives CASSSPSSGGALIRGNEQFF.

The chain has TRBV20-1 and TRBJ1-2; D call uncertain. The CDR3 length is 13 residues. Germline CDR1 reads DFQATT; CDR2 reads SNEGSKA (reference sequence). Trimming took off 1 base at V and 5 bases at J, with 11 bases between the two ends. CDR3 in amino acids: CSARAVLGYGYTF. In nucleotides, the CDR3 is TGCAGTGCTAGAGCAGTCTTGGGGTATGGCTACACCTTC.

This rearrangement joins TRBV20-1 to TRBJ2-7, with unresolved D. The CDR3 runs to 12 residues. Trimming removed 0 bases at V and 2 bases at J, with 5 bases between. Germline V gene data show CDR1 as DFQATT and CDR2 as SNEGSKA (reference sequence). This CDR3 reads CSARDVPYEQYF. CDR3 coding DNA: TGCAGTGCTAGAGACGTCCCCTACGAGCAGTACTTC.

The V call is TRBV19, the J call TRBJ2-1, with TRBD1 as a possible D gene (6 bases). This CDR3 has 14 residues. The germline gives CDR1 LNHDA, CDR2 SQIVND (reference sequence). Trimming left V 6 bases short and J 8 bases short, with 17 bases between. This CDR3 is CASRTGTGTDEQFF. The CDR3 DNA reads as TGTGCCAGTAGGACAGGTACGGGCACCGATGAGCAGTTCTTC.

J is TRBJ2-2 and V is TRBV3-1, with 7 bases that match TRBD2. Germline lookup yields CDR1 LGHDT and CDR2 YNNKEL (reference sequence). V trimming: 6 bases; J trimming: 0 bases; junction bases outside the gene matches: 4. This CDR3 is built from 15 residues. This CDR3 is CASSRAGPNTGELFF. CDR3 nucleotides: TGTGCCAGCAGTCGAGCGGGGCCGAACACCGGGGAGCTGTTTTTT. Drawing the rest from reference TRBV3-1 and TRBJ2-2, the complete variable domain is DTAVSQTPKYLVTQMGNDKSIKCEQNLGHDTMYWYKQDSKKFLKIMFSYNNKELIINETVPNRFSPKSPDKAHLNLHINSLELGDSAVYFCASSRAGPNTGELFFGEGSRLTVL.

CDR3: CASSILAGGPREQFF. The CDR3 region has the DNA TGTGCCAGTAGTATCTTAGCGGGGGGGCCGCGGGAGCAGTTCTTC. V gene TRBV19 combines with J gene TRBJ2-1, with 11 bases aligning to TRBD2. In germline, CDR1 is LNHDA, CDR2 SQIVND (reference sequence). The junction had 8 bases not matched to a gene; V was cut back by 3 bases and J by 10 bases. The CDR3 is 15 amino acids.

The V gene is TRBV20-1, the J gene TRBJ1-5; 8 nucleotides align to TRBD1. This CDR3 comprises 15 residues. V lost 5 bases, J lost 1 base, and 7 bases stayed unmatched. The V gene's germline CDR1 is DFQATT and CDR2 SNEGSKA (reference sequence). CDR3 region: CSAVWDRLSNQPQHF. The CDR3 coding sequence is TGCAGTGCTGTTTGGGACAGGTTGAGCAATCAGCCCCAGCATTTT.

This chain links TRBV14 with TRBJ2-3; D gene unclear. Germline-derived CDR1 and CDR2 are SGHDN and FVKESK. Deletions cut 3 bases from V and 6 bases from J, with 13 bases between. This CDR3 comprises 14 residues. CDR3 in DNA: TGTGCCAGCAGCCATTCCGGGCAACGGGATACGCAGTATTTT. It is translated as CASSHSGQRDTQYF.

This sequence joins TRBV6-5 and TRBJ2-1; TRBD2 aligns across 8 bases. Germline V lookup: CDR1 MNHEY, CDR2 SVGAGI. With V trimmed by 2 bases and J by 4 bases, 7 bases remained unmatched. CDR3 length equals 16 residues. The CDR3 loop is CASSYKAGAPYNEQFF. The CDR3 DNA reads TGTGCCAGCAGTTACAAAGCGGGAGCGCCATACAATGAGCAGTTCTTC.

This clonotype was counted once. CDR3 region: CASSYSLFGELFF. As DNA, the CDR3 is TGTGCCAGCAGTTACTCCCTCTTCGGGGAGCTGTTTTTT. The rearrangement links TRBV6-5 to TRBJ2-2; no clear D. Germline V gene data show CDR1 as MNHEY and CDR2 as SVGAGI. There are 13 residues in the CDR3. Trimming removed 0 bases at V and 7 bases at J, with 6 bases between.

The chain is built from TRBV7-9 and TRBJ2-5; no firm D call. The V and J ends lost 1 base and 5 bases respectively, with 8 bases between them. This CDR3 spans 13 amino acids. Germline V CDR1 and CDR2: SEHNR, FQNEAQ (reference sequence). As DNA, the CDR3 is TGTGCCAGCAGCTTAGGGAGTCGGGAGACCCAGTACTTC. This sequence encodes CASSLGSRETQYF.

The chain has TRBV20-1 and TRBJ2-1; 10 bases fit TRBD1. The V gene's germline CDR1 is DFQATT and CDR2 SNEGSKA (reference sequence). The J segment lost 4 bases and the V segment lost 7 bases, leaving 7 bases of the junction unmatched. CDR3 length: 14 residues. The CDR3 DNA follows: TGCAGTGGCCCGGGACAGGGGATTTACAATGAGCAGTTCTTC. Translated: CSGPGQGIYNEQFF.